The entry below describes one TCR beta chain. This specimen comes from a study of regulatory T cells in long-lasting Graves disease. Time point in this sample: newly diagnosed GD, antithyroid drugs for less than 3 months. Scientists built the TCR library using RNA that was extracted from PBMCs. CDR3-region Arm-PCR and iRepertoire HTBI primers produced the TCR beta libraries. Each CDR3 protein gets one entry after TCRdb re-called the multiplex PCR reads with MiXCR. The repertoire holds approximately 460,000 distinct CDR3 sequences, with about 15% as singletons. The sample was also linked to a second study, of T cells in Graves' hyperthyroidism and ophthalmopathy.

The TCR originated in a woman in her twenties or thirties with Graves disease. The source material was peripheral blood mononuclear cells (PBMCs), sampled at new diagnosis, from a patient treated with antithyroid drugs.

The CDR3 DNA is TGTGCCGGACCCGGGGGTGGCTATGGCTACACCTTC. It is translated as CAGPGGGYGYTF. V usage is TRBV9 and J usage is TRBJ1-2; a possible D gene is TRBD1 (5 bases). The CDR3 covers 12 residues. The V gene lost 10 bases and the J gene lost 4 bases, with 14 bases spanning the gap. Germline V gives CDR1 SGDLS, CDR2 YYNGEE.